Shown below are 18 T cell receptor beta chains from a single sample sequenced in a study of control samples from healthy donors and cancer patients. TCRdb's table, derived via immunoSEQ multiplex PCR, lists solely in-frame clones and lacks some. The table lists about 80,000 clones, about 88% of them singletons. Sequencing was done on a sample of blood. Receptors were obtained from a woman in her fifties or sixties in good health.

This clone came up a few times. The chain links TRBV18 to TRBJ1-2; 8 nucleotides line up with TRBD1. With V trimmed by 2 bases and J by 8 bases, 4 bases remained unmatched. This CDR3 contains 13 residues. Germline assignment: CDR1 KGHSH and CDR2 LQKENI. The CDR3 loop is CASSPGQGGGYTF. The CDR3 DNA reads TGTGCCAGCTCACCAGGACAGGGTGGAGGCTACACCTTC.

This sequence joins TRBV2 and TRBJ2-7; D gene uncertain. CDR1 SNHLY and CDR2 FYNNEI come from the germline V gene. V dropped 4 bases and J dropped 0 bases, with 7 bases sitting between them. CDR3 length: 13 amino acids. The CDR3, as DNA: TGTGCCAGCAGTGCCAGCATCTCCTACGAGCAGTACTTC. Amino acids: CASSASISYEQYF.

The genes are TRBV6-5 and TRBJ1-5, with unresolved D. V shed 4 bases and J shed 7 bases, with 11 bases lying between them. CDR1 is MNHEY and CDR2 is SVGAGI in the germline V gene. CDR3 length: 13 residues. CDR3 in amino acids: CASSSTFGQPQHF. CDR3 nucleotide sequence: TGTGCCAGCAGTTCCACCTTCGGCCAGCCCCAGCATTTT.

V is TRBV2 and J is TRBJ1-2; no clear D gene. The CDR3 length is 13 residues. The V end was cut by 3 bases, the J end by 0 bases, with 5 bases between. Germline CDR1 reads SNHLY; CDR2 reads FYNNEI. CDR3 sequence: CASSDATNYGYTF. The CDR3 coding sequence is TGTGCCAGCAGTGACGCTACTAACTATGGCTACACCTTC.

This sequence joins TRBV5-5 and TRBJ2-3; 9 bases are shared with TRBD2. CDR1 is SGHKS, CDR2 YYEKEE, per germline (reference sequence). V lost 4 bases and J lost 6; bases outside the gene matches: 6. This CDR3 contains 14 residues. CDR3 in amino acids: CASSASGVFDTQYF. The CDR3 nucleotides are TGTGCCAGCAGCGCTAGCGGGGTTTTTGATACGCAGTATTTT.

This clone was counted a few times. The chain recombines TRBV6-5 with TRBJ1-1; no definite D call. The CDR3 covers 15 residues. Trimming removed 4 bases at V and 4 bases at J, with 16 bases between. Germline V gives CDR1 MNHEY, CDR2 SVGAGI. The CDR3, as DNA: TGTGCCAGCAGTTCTTACGGAACTTCGAGCACTGAAGCTTTCTTT. Its translation is CASSSYGTSSTEAFF.

This clone was observed a single time. V and J are TRBV2 and TRBJ2-3; D may match TRBD1 or TRBD2 (6 bases each). This CDR3 region has 15 residues. The germline V and J ends were trimmed by 7 bases and 1 base, with 15 bases remaining between them. CDR1 and CDR2 from the germline V gene are SNHLY and FYNNEI. This CDR3 is CASNLGGVGTDTQYF. The CDR3 region has the DNA TGTGCCAGCAATTTGGGGGGCGTGGGCACAGATACGCAGTATTTT. Full variable domain (missing parts from reference TRBV2 and TRBJ2-3): EPEVTQTPSHQVTQMGQEVILRCVPISNHLYFYWYRQILGQKVEFLVSFYNNEISEKSEIFDDQFSVERPDGSNFTLKIRSTKLEDSAMYFCASNLGGVGTDTQYFGPGTRLTVL.

The chain carries TRBV3-1 (or the pseudogene TRBV3-2) and TRBJ2-7; D is unresolved. Germline-derived CDR1 and CDR2 are LGHDT and YNNKEL (reference sequence). This CDR3 has 14 amino acids. V lost 2 bases and J lost 1, with 9 bases in between. As DNA, the CDR3 is TGTGCCAGCAGCCAATCGGCAGCGTCCTACGAGCAGTACTTC. This codes for CASSQSAASYEQYF.

This rearrangement joins TRBV5-1 to TRBJ2-1; 12 nucleotides align to TRBD2. The V segment lost 0 bases and the J segment 9 bases; nucleotides outside the gene matches: 10. The CDR3 runs to 17 residues. CDR1 is SGHRS, CDR2 YFSETQ, per germline. CDR3 region: CASSLAYLAGGPSEQFF. The CDR3 DNA follows: TGCGCCAGCAGCTTGGCCTATCTAGCGGGGGGGCCTAGTGAGCAGTTCTTC.

The chain joins TRBV5-5 to TRBJ1-1; TRBD1 might be the D (6 bases). The length of the CDR3 is 16 residues. The germline V and J ends were trimmed by 3 bases and 3 bases, with 18 bases remaining between them. The germline V gene has CDR1 SGHKS and CDR2 YYEKEE (reference sequence). CDR3 protein: CASSSYPSHRDTEAFF. The CDR3, as DNA: TGTGCCAGCAGCTCCTACCCCTCCCACAGGGACACTGAAGCTTTCTTT.

The V call is TRBV2, the J call TRBJ1-1; D remains ambiguous. Trimming shortened V by 3 bases and J by 1 base, and 9 bases separated the two germline ends. The CDR3 runs to 14 residues. Germline loops: CDR1 SNHLY, CDR2 FYNNEI. The CDR3 bases are TGTGCCAGCAGTGATGCCGACGGGAACACTGAAGCTTTCTTT. This encodes CASSDADGNTEAFF.

This chain connects TRBV10-3 to TRBJ2-3; possible D gene TRBD2, 7 bases. CDR3 length: 15 residues. Germline CDR1 is ENHRY and CDR2 is SYGVKD. Trimming cost V 3 bases and J 2 bases, with 12 bases left between them. Here the CDR3 DNA reads TGTGCCATCAGTGAATTCGGGGGGCTCACAGATACGCAGTATTTT. Translated: CAISEFGGLTDTQYF.

The chain has TRBV19 and TRBJ1-1; tentatively, D is TRBD1 (6 bases). V was shortened by 7 bases and J by 1 base, with 10 bases between the two germline ends. This CDR3 has 13 residues. Germline-derived CDR1 and CDR2 are LNHDA and SQIVND (reference sequence). In nucleotides, the CDR3 is TGTGCCAGTATGCCGACAGGGAACACTGAAGCTTTCTTT. As protein: CASMPTGNTEAFF.

The chain is built from TRBV19 and TRBJ2-1, with D unresolved. Per germline, CDR1 LNHDA and CDR2 SQIVND (reference sequence). Between the trimmed V and J ends, which lost 3 bases and 1 base, there was a span of 10 bases. CDR3 size: 15 residues. In DNA form, the CDR3 reads TGTGCCAGTAGTATTGGGAAAGGTTCCTACAATGAGCAGTTCTTC. Translating gives CASSIGKGSYNEQFF.

V usage is TRBV15 and J usage is TRBJ2-2; 9 positions agree with TRBD2. In germline, CDR1 is LNHNV, CDR2 YYDKDF (reference sequence). The CDR3 is made up of 17 amino acids. The J segment lost 3 bases and the V segment lost 1 base, leaving 6 bases of the junction unmatched. CDR3 amino acids: CATSRGRTSEDTGELFF. The CDR3 DNA follows: TGTGCCACCAGCAGAGGGAGGACTAGCGAGGACACCGGGGAGCTGTTTTTT.

The rearrangement links TRBV5-1 to TRBJ2-1; 12 positions agree with TRBD2. Germline V lookup: CDR1 SGHRS, CDR2 YFSETQ. There are 16 residues in the CDR3. The J segment lost 6 bases and the V segment lost 2 bases, leaving 6 bases of the junction unmatched. The CDR3 bases are TGCGCCAGCAGCTTTTCCCTAGCGGGGGGGCTCAATGAGCAGTTCTTC. Translated: CASSFSLAGGLNEQFF.

This clone was seen just once. The V call is TRBV30, the J call TRBJ1-4, with D perhaps matching TRBD1 (6 bases). The CDR3 covers 15 residues. Germline-derived CDR1 and CDR2 are GTSNPN and SVGIG (reference sequence). Trimming pared 7 bases from V and 5 bases from J, leaving 20 bases between. As DNA, the CDR3 is TGTGCCTCACACGGTCAGGGGCTGCGAAATGAAAAACTGTTTTTT. Translation gives CASHGQGLRNEKLFF.

The CDR3 DNA is TGTGCCAGCAGCTATACTAGCGGGAGGGGGAATGAGCAGTTCTTC. It is translated as CASSYTSGRGNEQFF. V and J are TRBV14 and TRBJ2-1, with 13 bases matching TRBD2. Looked up from germline, CDR1 is SGHDN and CDR2 is FVKESK. The trim removed 5 bases at V and 7 bases at J, leaving 5 bases unmatched. This CDR3 contains 15 residues.